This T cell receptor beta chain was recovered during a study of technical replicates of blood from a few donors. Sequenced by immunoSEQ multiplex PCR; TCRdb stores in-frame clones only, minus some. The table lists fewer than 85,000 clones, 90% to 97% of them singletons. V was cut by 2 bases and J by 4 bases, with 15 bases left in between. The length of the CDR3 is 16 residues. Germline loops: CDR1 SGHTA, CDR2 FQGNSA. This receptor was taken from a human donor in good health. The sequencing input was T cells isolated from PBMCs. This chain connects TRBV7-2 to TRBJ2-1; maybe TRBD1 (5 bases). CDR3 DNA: TGTGCCAGCAGCTTAAGTGGATGGACATTTTACAATGAGCAGTTCTTC. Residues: CASSLSGWTFYNEQFF.